This note documents a single TCR beta chain sequence. Its specificity is not known. V lost 4 bases and J 0 bases, leaving 13 bases between the germline ends. Germline-derived CDR1 and CDR2 are SGHRS and YFSETQ. The CDR3 covers 15 residues. TCRdb's copy holds only in-frame clones and misses some; the assay was immunoSEQ multiplex PCR. In the table there are about 94,000 clones, 85% of which are singletons. This sample was taken from a study of T cell responses to AZD1222 COVID-19 vaccine. Findings of the study overall: Donors skewed white British and female; clonal diversity was possibly underestimated.

This chain links TRBV5-1 with TRBJ1-1; maybe TRBD1 (5 bases). This clonotype was sampled from an adult who received the AZD1222 COVID-19 vaccine. Sequences were derived from peripheral blood, sampled 28 days after the second AZD1222 dose. The CDR3 DNA is TGCGCCAGCAGCATTAACGGGGGTATGAACACTGAAGCTTTCTTT. It codes for CASSINGGMNTEAFF.